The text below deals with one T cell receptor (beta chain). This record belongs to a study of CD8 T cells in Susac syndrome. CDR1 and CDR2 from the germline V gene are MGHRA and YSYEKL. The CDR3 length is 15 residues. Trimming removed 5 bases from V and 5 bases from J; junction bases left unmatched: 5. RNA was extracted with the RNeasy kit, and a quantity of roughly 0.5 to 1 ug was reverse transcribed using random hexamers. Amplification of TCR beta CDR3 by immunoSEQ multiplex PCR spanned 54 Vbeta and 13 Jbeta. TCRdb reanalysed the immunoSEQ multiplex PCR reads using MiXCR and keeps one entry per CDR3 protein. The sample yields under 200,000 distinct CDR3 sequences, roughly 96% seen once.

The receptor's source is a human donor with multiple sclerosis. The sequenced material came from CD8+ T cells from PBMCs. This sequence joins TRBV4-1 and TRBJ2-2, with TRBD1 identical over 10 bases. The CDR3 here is CASSYRDRGTGELFF. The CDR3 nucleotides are TGCGCCAGCAGCTACCGGGACAGGGGAACCGGGGAGCTGTTTTTT.